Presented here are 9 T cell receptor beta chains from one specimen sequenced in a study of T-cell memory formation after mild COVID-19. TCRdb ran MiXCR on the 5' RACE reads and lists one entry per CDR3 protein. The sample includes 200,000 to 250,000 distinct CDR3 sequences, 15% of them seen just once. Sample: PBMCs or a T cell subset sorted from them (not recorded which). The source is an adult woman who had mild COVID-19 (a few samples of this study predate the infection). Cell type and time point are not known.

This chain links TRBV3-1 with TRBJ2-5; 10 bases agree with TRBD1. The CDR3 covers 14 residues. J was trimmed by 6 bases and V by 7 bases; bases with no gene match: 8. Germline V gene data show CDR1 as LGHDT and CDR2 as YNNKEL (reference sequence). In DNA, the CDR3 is TGTGCCAGCACCGCGGGACAGGGGATGAAGACCCAGTACTTC. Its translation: CASTAGQGMKTQYF.

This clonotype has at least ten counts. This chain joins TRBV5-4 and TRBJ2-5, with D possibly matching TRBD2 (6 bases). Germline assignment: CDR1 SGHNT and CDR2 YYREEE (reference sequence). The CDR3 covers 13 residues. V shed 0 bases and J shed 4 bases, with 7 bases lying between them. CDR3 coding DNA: TGTGCCAGCAGCTTGGGGGAGGTAGAGACCCAGTACTTC. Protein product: CASSLGEVETQYF.

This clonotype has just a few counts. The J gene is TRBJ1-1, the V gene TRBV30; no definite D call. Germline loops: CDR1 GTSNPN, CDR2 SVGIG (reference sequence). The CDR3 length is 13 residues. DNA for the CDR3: TGTGCTTCCGACCTGTGGGGTCACACTGAAGCTTTCTTT. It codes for CASDLWGHTEAFF.

The CDR3: CASSVGEETQYF. DNA for the CDR3: TGTGCCAGCAGCGTAGGGGAAGAGACCCAGTACTTC. The genes are TRBV9 and TRBJ2-5; D gene unclear. From germline, CDR1 is SGDLS and CDR2 YYNGEE. The CDR3 runs to 12 residues. The V gene lost 0 bases and the J gene lost 3 bases, with 3 bases spanning the gap.

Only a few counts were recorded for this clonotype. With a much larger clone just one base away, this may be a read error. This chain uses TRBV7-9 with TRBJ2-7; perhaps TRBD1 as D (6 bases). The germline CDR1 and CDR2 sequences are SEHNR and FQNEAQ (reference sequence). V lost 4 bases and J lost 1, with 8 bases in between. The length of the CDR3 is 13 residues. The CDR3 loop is CASSSQGSYEQYF. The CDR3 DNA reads TGTGCCAGCAGCTCACAGGGATCCTACGAGCAGTACTTC.

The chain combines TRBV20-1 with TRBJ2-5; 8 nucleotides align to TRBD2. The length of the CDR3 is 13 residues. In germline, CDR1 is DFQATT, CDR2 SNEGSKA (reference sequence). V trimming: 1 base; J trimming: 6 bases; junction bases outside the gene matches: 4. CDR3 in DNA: TGCAGTGCTAGAGGAGCGGGAGAGAAGACCCAGTACTTC. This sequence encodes CSARGAGEKTQYF.

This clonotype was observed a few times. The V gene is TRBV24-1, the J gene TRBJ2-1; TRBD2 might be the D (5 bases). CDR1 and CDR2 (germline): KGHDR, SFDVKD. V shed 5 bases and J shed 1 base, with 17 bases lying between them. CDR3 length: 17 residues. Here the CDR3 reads CATSGTSSGESYNEQFF. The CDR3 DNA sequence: TGTGCCACCAGTGGCACGTCGAGCGGCGAATCCTACAATGAGCAGTTCTTC.

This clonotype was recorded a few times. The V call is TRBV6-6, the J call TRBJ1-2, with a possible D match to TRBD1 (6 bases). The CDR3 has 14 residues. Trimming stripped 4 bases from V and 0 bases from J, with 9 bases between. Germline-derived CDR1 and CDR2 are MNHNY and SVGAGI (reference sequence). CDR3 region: CASSSRDTNYGYTF. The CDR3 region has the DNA TGTGCCAGCAGTTCCCGGGACACTAACTATGGCTACACCTTC.

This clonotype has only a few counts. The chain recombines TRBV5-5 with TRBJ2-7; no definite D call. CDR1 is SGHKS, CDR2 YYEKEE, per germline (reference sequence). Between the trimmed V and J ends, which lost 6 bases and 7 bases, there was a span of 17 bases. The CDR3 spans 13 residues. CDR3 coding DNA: TGTGCCAGCACCGAGTGGCTGCGTGGGGAGCAGTACTTC. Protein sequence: CASTEWLRGEQYF.